This T cell receptor beta chain stems from a study of CD8 T cells in cerebrospinal fluid in Alzheimer's disease. 10X single-cell V(D)J and 5' gene-expression libraries profiled CSF cells. TCRdb reprocessed the 10x single-cell sequencing reads and reports one entry per CDR3 protein, with no DNA. The clone table shows 1,600 or so distinct CDR3 sequences, with the ten largest holding about 9.4%. Regarding the study as a whole: EBV-specific clones showed no enrichment in Alzheimer's patients and were not the top expanded clones. Compared with controls, mild cognitive impairment or Alzheimer's disease patients showed higher maximum CSF clone percentages.

This clonotype is labeled medium-sized based on frequency. Its antigen remains unknown. All participants were free of acute infectious disease and in good physical condition. CDR3 size: 14 residues. Germline assignment: CDR1 LNHDA and CDR2 SQIVND (reference sequence). V is TRBV19 and J is TRBJ2-1; TCRdb gives TRBD1 as the D gene, but with no DNA this cannot be confirmed. The sequenced sample was cerebrospinal fluid. The source of this sequence is a human donor in good health. CDR3 loop: CASSAGLLYNEQFF. Supplemented by reference TRBV19 and TRBJ2-1, the full variable domain reads DGGITQSPKYLFRKEGQNVTLSCEQNLNHDAMYWYRQDPGQGLRLIYYSQIVNDFQKGDIAEGYSVSREKKESFPLTVTSAQKNPTAFYLCASSAGLLYNEQFFGPGTRLTVL.